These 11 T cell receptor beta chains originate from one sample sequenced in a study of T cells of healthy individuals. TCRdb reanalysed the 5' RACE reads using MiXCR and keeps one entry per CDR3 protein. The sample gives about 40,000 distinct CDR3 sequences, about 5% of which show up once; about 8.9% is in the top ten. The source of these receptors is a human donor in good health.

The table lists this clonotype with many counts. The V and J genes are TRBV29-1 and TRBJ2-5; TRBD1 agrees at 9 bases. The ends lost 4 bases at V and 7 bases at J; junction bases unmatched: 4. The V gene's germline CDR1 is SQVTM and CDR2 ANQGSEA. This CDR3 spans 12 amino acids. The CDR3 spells CSVVMGQGTQYF. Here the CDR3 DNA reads TGCAGCGTTGTTATGGGACAGGGGACCCAGTACTTC.

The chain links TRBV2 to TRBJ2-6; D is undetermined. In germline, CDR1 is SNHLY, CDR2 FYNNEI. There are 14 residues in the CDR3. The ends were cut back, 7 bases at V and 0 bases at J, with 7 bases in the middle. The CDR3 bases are TGTGCCAGCATAGCATACTCTGGGGCCAACGTCCTGACTTTC. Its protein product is CASIAYSGANVLTF.

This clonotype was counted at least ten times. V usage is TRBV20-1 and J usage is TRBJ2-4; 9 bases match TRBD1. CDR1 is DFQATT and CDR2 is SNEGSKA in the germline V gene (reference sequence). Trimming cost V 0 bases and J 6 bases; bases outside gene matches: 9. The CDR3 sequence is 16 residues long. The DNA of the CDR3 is TGCAGTGCTAGAGATGGACAGGGGAGTCGGGGAAACATTCAGTACTTC. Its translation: CSARDGQGSRGNIQYF.

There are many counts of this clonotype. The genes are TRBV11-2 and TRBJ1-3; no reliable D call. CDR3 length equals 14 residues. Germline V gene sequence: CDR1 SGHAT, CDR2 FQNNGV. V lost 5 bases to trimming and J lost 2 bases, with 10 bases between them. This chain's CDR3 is CASSAPGAGNTIYF. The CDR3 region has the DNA TGTGCCAGCAGCGCACCGGGCGCTGGAAACACCATATATTTT.

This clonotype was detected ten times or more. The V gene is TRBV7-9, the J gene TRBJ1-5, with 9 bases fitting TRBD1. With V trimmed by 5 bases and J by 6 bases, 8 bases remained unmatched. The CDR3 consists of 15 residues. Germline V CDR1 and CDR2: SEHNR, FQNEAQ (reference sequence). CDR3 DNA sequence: TGTGCCAGCAGCCCGACCGGGACAGGGATTCAGCCCCAGCATTTT. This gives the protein CASSPTGTGIQPQHF. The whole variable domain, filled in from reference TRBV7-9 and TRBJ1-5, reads DTGVSQNPRHKITKRGQNVTFRCDPISEHNRLYWYRQTLGQGPEFLTYFQNEAQLEKSRLLSDRFSAERPKGSFSTLEIQRTEQGDSAMYLCASSPTGTGIQPQHFGDGTRLSIL.

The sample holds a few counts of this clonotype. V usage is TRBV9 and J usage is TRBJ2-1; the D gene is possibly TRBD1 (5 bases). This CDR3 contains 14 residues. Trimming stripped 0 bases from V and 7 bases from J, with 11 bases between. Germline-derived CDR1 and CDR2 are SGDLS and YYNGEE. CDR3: CASSVDLGDNEQFF. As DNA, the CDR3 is TGTGCCAGCAGCGTAGATTTAGGGGATAATGAGCAGTTCTTC.

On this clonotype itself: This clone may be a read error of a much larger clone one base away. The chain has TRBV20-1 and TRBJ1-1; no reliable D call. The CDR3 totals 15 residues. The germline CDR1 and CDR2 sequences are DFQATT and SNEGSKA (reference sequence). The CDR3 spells CSASQGIWRSTEALF. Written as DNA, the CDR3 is TGCAGTGCTAGCCAAGGGATATGGAGGAGCACTGAAGCTTTGTTT.

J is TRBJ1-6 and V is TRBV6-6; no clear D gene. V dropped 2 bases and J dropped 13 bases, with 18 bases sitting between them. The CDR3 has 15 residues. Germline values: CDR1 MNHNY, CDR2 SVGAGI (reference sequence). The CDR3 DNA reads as TGTGCCAGCAGTTACCTCGTTGGAGGGATCGGGCCCCTCCACTTT. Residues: CASSYLVGGIGPLHF.

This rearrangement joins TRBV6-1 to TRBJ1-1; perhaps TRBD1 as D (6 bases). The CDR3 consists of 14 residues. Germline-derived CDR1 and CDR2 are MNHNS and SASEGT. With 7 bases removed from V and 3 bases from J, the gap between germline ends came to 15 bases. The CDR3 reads CASTNPGHYTEAFF. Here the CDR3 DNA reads TGTGCCAGCACAAATCCGGGACACTACACTGAAGCTTTCTTT.

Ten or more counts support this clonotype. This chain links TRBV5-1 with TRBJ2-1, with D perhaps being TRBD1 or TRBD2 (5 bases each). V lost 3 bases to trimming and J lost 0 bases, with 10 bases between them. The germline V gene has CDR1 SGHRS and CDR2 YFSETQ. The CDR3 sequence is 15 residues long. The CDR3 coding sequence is TGCGCCAGCAGCTGGGACCTTAGCTCCTACAATGAGCAGTTCTTC. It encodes CASSWDLSSYNEQFF. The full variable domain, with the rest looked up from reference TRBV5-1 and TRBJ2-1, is KAGVTQTPRYLIKTRGQQVTLSCSPISGHRSVSWYQQTPGQGLQFLFEYFSETQRNKGNFPGRFSGRQFSNSRSEMNVSTLELGDSALYLCASSWDLSSYNEQFFGPGTRLTVL.

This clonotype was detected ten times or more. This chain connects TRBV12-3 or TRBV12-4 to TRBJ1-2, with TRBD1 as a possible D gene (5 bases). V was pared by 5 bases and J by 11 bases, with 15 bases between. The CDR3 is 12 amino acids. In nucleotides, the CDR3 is TGTGCCAGCAGTCTGATAAGGGGTGGTTACACCTTC. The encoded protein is CASSLIRGGYTF.